The TCR beta chain under discussion was sequenced for a study of CD8+ T cells in alopecia areata. Study-level background: A regimen of oral tofacitinib, 5 to 10 mg twice daily, was given to treated patients.

J gave up 6 bases and V 4 bases, and 3 bases lay outside the gene matches. CDR3 size: 14 residues. Germline lookup yields CDR1 SGHTA and CDR2 FQGTGA. Following RNA extraction, reverse transcription yielded cDNA that acted as the sequencing template. Libraries were prepared by immunoSEQ multiplex PCR; TCRdb keeps only in-frame clonotypes and omits some of them. The data show about 76,000 clones, approximately 70% seen once. Treatment defined: oral pan-JAK inhibitor, 5-10 mg twice daily. This material consisted of CD8+ T cells sorted from blood, taken at week 24, from a patient treated with tofacitinib. This chain connects TRBV7-3 to TRBJ2-2; 9 positions match TRBD1. This TCR was recovered from a human donor with alopecia areata. CDR3 loop: CASSSTGGAGELFF. CDR3 DNA sequence: TGTGCCAGCAGCTCGACAGGGGGTGCCGGGGAGCTGTTTTTT. The variable domain in full, completed from reference TRBV7-3 and TRBJ2-2, reads GAGVSQTPSNKVTEKGKYVELRCDPISGHTALYWYRQSLGQGPEFLIYFQGTGAADDSGLPNDRFFAVRPEGSVSTLKIQRTERGDSAVYLCASSSTGGAGELFFGEGSRLTVL.